The 30 T cell receptor beta chains in this list originate from one sample, sequenced in a study of cytomegalovirus exposure and HLA in healthy donors. PCR primers comprised 60 Vbeta and 13 Jbeta primers. TCRdb's table, derived via immunoSEQ multiplex PCR, lists solely in-frame clones and lacks some. Here the sample spans 150,000 to 200,000 clones, 78% being singletons. The sequencing input was PBMCs. Receptor source: a female donor in good health and CMV-seronegative.

This chain joins TRBV28 and TRBJ2-5, with 9 bases matching TRBD1. CDR3 size: 15 residues. Germline lookup yields CDR1 MDHEN and CDR2 SYDVKM. The J segment lost 5 bases and the V segment lost 6 bases, leaving 10 bases of the junction unmatched. CDR3 sequence reads: CASRDLDRGWETQYF. The CDR3 DNA sequence: TGTGCCAGCAGAGACCTGGACAGGGGATGGGAGACCCAGTACTTC.

This chain connects TRBV4-1 to TRBJ2-1; possibly TRBD1 for D (5 bases). Looked up from germline, CDR1 is MGHRA and CDR2 is YSYEKL. Trimming stripped 0 bases from V and 0 bases from J, with 9 bases between. CDR3 size: 16 residues. CDR3 in amino acids: CASSQDWTTSYNEQFF. CDR3 DNA: TGCGCCAGCAGCCAAGATTGGACAACCTCCTACAATGAGCAGTTCTTC.

V gene TRBV18 combines with J gene TRBJ2-1; a weak D match, TRBD1 (6 bases). Trimming cost V 3 bases and J 2 bases, with 8 bases left between them. The germline V gene has CDR1 KGHSH and CDR2 LQKENI. The CDR3 is 14 residues long. Here the CDR3 reads CASSPQGTYNEQFF. In nucleotides, the CDR3 is TGTGCCAGCTCACCGCAGGGGACCTACAATGAGCAGTTCTTC.

J is TRBJ1-4 and V is TRBV28; D might be TRBD1 (5 bases). CDR1 is MDHEN and CDR2 is SYDVKM in the germline V gene. Trimming cost V 7 bases and J 6 bases, with 9 bases left between them. CDR3 length: 12 residues. The CDR3 DNA reads TGTGCCAGCACTCAGGGATATGAAAAACTGTTTTTT. Residues: CASTQGYEKLFF. Supplemented by reference TRBV28 and TRBJ1-4, the full variable domain reads DVKVTQSSRYLVKRTGEKVFLECVQDMDHENMFWYRQDPGLGLRLIYFSYDVKMKEKGDIPEGYSVSREKKERFSLILESASTNQTSMYLCASTQGYEKLFFGSGTQLSVL.

The count of this clone is one. The chain recombines TRBV21-1 with TRBJ2-7; the listed D gene, TRBD1, was not tested against the DNA. TRBV21-1 is described as a pseudogene. This CDR3 contains 17 residues. CDR3 nucleotides: TGTGCCAGCAGCATAAAAAGGGGCCGAATCAGCTCCTACGAGCAGTACTTC. It yields the protein CASSIKRGRISSYEQYF.

This chain uses TRBV13 with TRBJ2-1; 11 nucleotides agree with TRBD2. The V gene's germline CDR1 is PRHDT and CDR2 FYEKMQ (reference sequence). The length of the CDR3 is 15 residues. Trimming cost V 4 bases and J 6 bases; bases outside gene matches: 5. Here the CDR3 DNA reads TGTGCCAGCAGCTACGGGACTAGCGGTGGCAATGAGCAGTTCTTC. Amino acids: CASSYGTSGGNEQFF.

The J gene is TRBJ2-4, the V gene TRBV5-1, with 10 positions matching TRBD2. The V segment lost 3 bases and the J segment 3 bases; nucleotides outside the gene matches: 9. Germline loops: CDR1 SGHRS, CDR2 YFSETQ. The CDR3 consists of 17 residues. Here the CDR3 DNA reads TGCGCCAGCAGCTATGTTGGACTAGCGGAAAACAAAAACATTCAGTACTTC. It translates to CASSYVGLAENKNIQYF.

This clone was detected only once. This rearrangement joins TRBV27 to TRBJ2-7, with 13 bases that match TRBD2. Losses at the gene ends were 5 bases for V and 6 bases for J; bases not matched to a gene: 10. Germline CDR1 MNHEY, CDR2 SMNVEV (reference sequence). The length of the CDR3 is 16 residues. Here the CDR3 reads CASSPILAGGPREQYF. In DNA, the CDR3 is TGTGCCAGCAGTCCGATACTAGCGGGAGGGCCCCGCGAGCAGTACTTC.

Comment on this clone: The junction does not match germline at one end; this may be a read error. The V gene is TRBV7-9, the J gene TRBJ1-1; D remains ambiguous. This CDR3 has 14 amino acids. The germline V gene has CDR1 SEHNR and CDR2 FQNEAQ (reference sequence). In nucleotides, the CDR3 is TGTTCCAGCAGCTTAGCGAGGGAGAACACTGAAGCTTTCTTT. Its protein is CSSSLARENTEAFF. The full variable domain, rest sourced from reference TRBV7-9 and TRBJ1-1, is DTGVSQNPRHKITKRGQNVTFRCDPISEHNRLYWYRQTLGQGPEFLTYFQNEAQLEKSRLLSDRFSAERPKGSFSTLEIQRTEQGDSAMYLCSSSLARENTEAFFGQGTRLTVV.

V usage is TRBV2 and J usage is TRBJ1-5, with 7 bases aligning to TRBD1. V trimming: 4 bases; J trimming: 0 bases; junction bases outside the gene matches: 6. Germline CDR1 SNHLY, CDR2 FYNNEI. CDR3 size: 16 residues. CDR3 region: CASSVRDRYSNQPQHF. CDR3 bases: TGTGCCAGCAGTGTCCGGGACAGATATAGCAATCAGCCCCAGCATTTT.

V and J are TRBV4-2 and TRBJ2-3; 7 positions match TRBD1. The V gene end was trimmed by 2 bases and the J gene end by 3 bases; junction bases not matched to a gene: 2. The CDR3 covers 14 residues. Germline V gives CDR1 LGHNA, CDR2 YNFKEQ. The CDR3 coding sequence is TGTGCCAGCAGCCAAACCAGGGGGACAGATACGCAGTATTTT. Translated: CASSQTRGTDTQYF.

The chain joins TRBV6-4 to TRBJ2-1, with TRBD2 as a possible D gene (6 bases). The CDR3 consists of 13 residues. Germline V gene lookup returns CDR1 MRHNA and CDR2 SNTAGT. Trimming shortened V by 10 bases and J by 6 bases, and 16 bases separated the two germline ends. CDR3 nucleotide sequence: TGTGCCACCGCTAGCGTTGAATCCAATGAGCAGTTCTTC. It specifies CATASVESNEQFF.

This clone was seen more than once but under ten times. Different DNA sequences within this sample yield the same CDR3. The chain couples TRBV5-1 to TRBJ2-7; possibly TRBD1 for D (5 bases). The V and J ends lost 1 base and 0 bases respectively, with 8 bases between them. CDR3 size: 14 residues. Germline CDR1 is SGHRS and CDR2 is YFSETQ. This CDR3 is CASSLRGTSYEQYF. Written as DNA, the CDR3 is TGCGCCAGCAGCTTGAGGGGAACCTCCTACGAGCAGTACTTC.

The rearrangement joins TRBV4-2 to TRBJ2-1, with 7 positions matching TRBD1. Per germline, CDR1 LGHNA and CDR2 YNFKEQ. V was pared by 1 base and J by 6 bases, with 9 bases of the junction left unmatched. The CDR3 runs to 16 residues. CDR3 DNA sequence: TGTGCCAGCAGCCAAGTATTAGGGGGCGCAGTCAATGAGCAGTTCTTC. As protein: CASSQVLGGAVNEQFF.

This rearrangement joins TRBV9 to TRBJ1-2; 8 positions agree with TRBD1. Germline V CDR1 and CDR2: SGDLS, YYNGEE. The CDR3 is 15 amino acids. With 6 bases clipped from V and 1 base from J, the junction kept 8 bases outside the gene matches. CDR3 sequence: CASTTAQGGNYGYTF. The CDR3 region has the DNA TGTGCCAGCACCACTGCACAGGGGGGTAACTATGGCTACACCTTC.

The V gene is TRBV6-4, the J gene TRBJ2-2; 7 nucleotides align to TRBD1. V lost 9 bases, J lost 4 bases, and 8 bases stayed unmatched. This CDR3 has 14 residues. Germline V lookup: CDR1 MRHNA, CDR2 SNTAGT. CDR3 DNA sequence: TGTGCCAGGGGCGCGTACAGGGGCACCGGGGAGCTGTTTTTT. Encoded protein: CARGAYRGTGELFF.

The V call is TRBV27, the J call TRBJ2-1; D is unresolved. Trimming took off 5 bases at V and 7 bases at J, with 15 bases between the two ends. The CDR3 covers 14 residues. Germline V CDR1 and CDR2: MNHEY, SMNVEV (reference sequence). The CDR3 DNA reads as TGTGCCAGCAGTCCTTATCTAGTGGCGAATGAGCAGTTCTTC. This sequence encodes CASSPYLVANEQFF.

This clone was seen just once. The V and J genes are TRBV9 and TRBJ2-5; weak D call: TRBD2 (5 bases). With 3 bases removed from V and 1 base from J, the gap between germline ends came to 16 bases. The CDR3 has 16 residues. The germline V gene encodes CDR1 SGDLS and CDR2 YYNGEE. The CDR3 sequence: CASSATPGNLQETQYF. The CDR3 nucleotides read TGTGCCAGCAGCGCAACCCCGGGAAATCTCCAAGAGACCCAGTACTTC.

V and J are TRBV5-1 and TRBJ2-1, with a possible D match to TRBD2 (6 bases). There are 16 residues in the CDR3. Trimming took 2 bases from V and 0 from J, leaving 12 bases between them. CDR1 and CDR2 (germline): SGHRS, YFSETQ. This CDR3 is CASSLSGTYSYNEQFF. The CDR3 DNA reads as TGCGCCAGCAGCTTATCCGGGACTTACTCCTACAATGAGCAGTTCTTC.

J is TRBJ2-7 and V is TRBV18; maybe TRBD1 (5 bases). Looked up from germline, CDR1 is KGHSH and CDR2 is LQKENI. The CDR3 is 12 residues long. V lost 6 bases to trimming and J lost 7 bases, with 13 bases between them. Here the CDR3 DNA reads TGTGCCAGCTCGGATATTAGGGGTGAGCAGTACTTC. Translation: CASSDIRGEQYF.

This clone was recorded a few times. The rearrangement links TRBV25-1 to TRBJ1-6; TRBD1 matches at 10 bases. Germline values: CDR1 MGHDK, CDR2 SYGVNS. V lost 5 bases, J lost 5 bases, and 6 bases stayed unmatched. This CDR3 region has 16 residues. CDR3 in DNA: TGTGCCAGCAGTCGCGACAGGGGGCGCGATAATTCACCCCTCCACTTT. Translating it yields CASSRDRGRDNSPLHF. Supplemented by reference TRBV25-1 and TRBJ1-6, the full variable domain reads EADIYQTPRYLVIGTGKKITLECSQTMGHDKMYWYQQDPGMELHLIHYSYGVNSTEKGDLSSESTVSRIRTEHFPLTLESARPSHTSQYLCASSRDRGRDNSPLHFGNGTRLTVT.

Written as DNA, the CDR3 is TGTGCCAGCAGCTTTAGCGGGAGAGGGGGAGAGACCCAGTACTTC. Translated: CASSFSGRGGETQYF. This chain joins TRBV7-3 and TRBJ2-5, with 9 bases aligning to TRBD2. Trimming cost V 3 bases and J 4 bases; bases outside gene matches: 6. Germline V lookup: CDR1 SGHTA, CDR2 FQGTGA. The CDR3 is 15 residues long. The variable domain in full, with the rest retrieved from reference TRBV7-3 and TRBJ2-5, is GAGVSQTPSNKVTEKGKYVELRCDPISGHTALYWYRQSLGQGPEFLIYFQGTGAADDSGLPNDRFFAVRPEGSVSTLKIQRTERGDSAVYLCASSFSGRGGETQYFGPGTRLLVL.

This chain connects TRBV18 to TRBJ2-1, with TRBD1 matching over 11 bases. Germline V gene lookup returns CDR1 KGHSH and CDR2 LQKENI. The CDR3 is made up of 15 amino acids. Trimming at V came to 2 bases and at J to 9 bases, leaving 6 bases not matched to a gene. CDR3 nucleotide sequence: TGTGCCAGCTCACCAGGGACAGGGGGATGGAGTGAGCAGTTCTTC. This sequence encodes CASSPGTGGWSEQFF.

In DNA form, the CDR3 reads TGTGCCAGCAGCTTAGGGGCTAGCGGGAGAGGGGCAGAGACCCAGTACTTC. This gives the protein CASSLGASGRGAETQYF. The rearrangement joins TRBV11-2 to TRBJ2-5; 10 nucleotides agree with TRBD2. V was pared by 1 base and J by 4 bases, with 9 bases of the junction left unmatched. Germline-derived CDR1 and CDR2 are SGHAT and FQNNGV. The CDR3 is 17 amino acids.

The chain couples TRBV4-1 to TRBJ1-2; D is perhaps TRBD1 (5 bases). Germline CDR1 reads MGHRA; CDR2 reads YSYEKL. CDR3 length equals 13 residues. Between the trimmed V and J ends, which lost 0 bases and 4 bases, there was a span of 6 bases. This CDR3 reads CASSQERGYGYTF. The CDR3 nucleotides read TGCGCCAGCAGCCAAGAAAGGGGCTATGGCTACACCTTC.

The rearrangement joins TRBV2 to TRBJ2-2; the match to TRBD1 covers 8 bases. J gave up 5 bases and V 6 bases, and 8 bases lay outside the gene matches. Germline V gene lookup returns CDR1 SNHLY and CDR2 FYNNEI. The CDR3 totals 15 residues. CDR3 amino acids: CASRGSGGRTGELFF. As DNA, the CDR3 is TGTGCCAGCAGGGGATCAGGGGGCAGGACCGGGGAGCTGTTTTTT. Full variable domain (missing parts from reference TRBV2 and TRBJ2-2): EPEVTQTPSHQVTQMGQEVILRCVPISNHLYFYWYRQILGQKVEFLVSFYNNEISEKSEIFDDQFSVERPDGSNFTLKIRSTKLEDSAMYFCASRGSGGRTGELFFGEGSRLTVL.

The chain employs TRBV28 and TRBJ2-7; D not resolved. CDR1 and CDR2 from the germline V gene are MDHEN and SYDVKM. The CDR3 consists of 14 residues. With 4 bases removed from V and 3 bases from J, the gap between germline ends came to 13 bases. The CDR3 nucleotides are TGTGCCAGCAGTTCAATTACTACCGACTACGAGCAGTACTTC. Residues: CASSSITTDYEQYF.

The chain has TRBV11-1 and TRBJ2-7; 8 bases fit TRBD1. This CDR3 spans 13 amino acids. Trimming took 5 bases from V and 3 from J; bases not matched to a gene: 3. Germline V lookup: CDR1 SGHAT, CDR2 FQDESV (reference sequence). The CDR3 is CASSRGQGYEQYF. For the CDR3, the DNA is TGTGCCAGCAGCCGCGGACAGGGCTACGAGCAGTACTTC.

The gene calls are TRBV6-6 and TRBJ2-5; 7 nucleotides line up with TRBD1. After removal of 5 bases from V and 3 bases from J, the junction contained 3 bases not matched to a gene. The CDR3 totals 13 residues. Germline V gene sequence: CDR1 MNHNY, CDR2 SVGAGI (reference sequence). CDR3 DNA: TGTGCCAGCAGTGCCGACAGGGAAGAGACCCAGTACTTC. It codes for CASSADREETQYF.

The chain has TRBV7-8 and TRBJ2-1; the D gene is possibly TRBD2 (5 bases). The V and J ends lost 5 bases and 4 bases respectively, with 12 bases between them. Germline loops: CDR1 SGHVS, CDR2 FQNEAQ. This CDR3 is built from 14 residues. The CDR3 sequence: CASSLRTGYNEQFF. In nucleotides, the CDR3 is TGTGCCAGCAGCCTACGGACTGGATACAATGAGCAGTTCTTC.